Below, one T cell receptor (beta chain) is given with its context. Germline lookup yields CDR1 DFQATT and CDR2 SNEGSKA (reference sequence). V shed 5 bases and J 2 bases; nucleotides not matched to a gene: 6. The CDR3 covers 15 residues. This entry comes from a study of response to subunit inactivated influenza vaccine. MiXCR, run by TCRdb on the RT-PCR reads, gives a single entry per CDR3 protein. The table includes roughly 700,000 distinct CDR3 sequences, around a sixth detected once. V gene TRBV20-1 combines with J gene TRBJ2-6; TRBD1 agrees at 7 bases. The clonotype originates from a man in his forties or fifties who received an inactivated influenza vaccine. The sample consisted of PBMCs from blood, taken 11 to 12 days after vaccination. Written as DNA, the CDR3 is TGCAGTGCTCCCTCCGGGACAGCTGGGGCCAACGTCCTGACTTTC. Its protein product is CSAPSGTAGANVLTF.